The 14 T cell receptor beta chains below were found in one sample sequenced in a study of regulatory and conventional T cells in RAG deficiency. Conventional CD4+ T cells were sorted from blood as CD25-low CD127-high cells. TCRdb's table, derived via immunoSEQ multiplex PCR, lists solely in-frame clones and lacks some. The sample holds roughly 2,600 clones, approximately 80% seen once. Sequenced input: CD4+ effector T cells sorted from blood. The receptor set was obtained from a human donor with RAG deficiency presenting as severe combined immunodeficiency.

The gene calls are TRBV27 and TRBJ1-5; D not certain. This CDR3 has 13 residues. Trimming shortened V by 4 bases and J by 3 bases, and 7 bases separated the two germline ends. CDR1 is MNHEY and CDR2 is SMNVEV in the germline V gene (reference sequence). CDR3 DNA: TGTGCCAGCAGTTCGAGACTCAATCAGCCCCAGCATTTT. This sequence encodes CASSSRLNQPQHF.

The chain combines TRBV5-1 with TRBJ2-7; no clear D gene. Trimming left V 0 bases short and J 0 bases short, with 13 bases between. In germline, CDR1 is SGHRS, CDR2 YFSETQ. There are 16 residues in the CDR3. CDR3 region: CASSLGVSSSSYEQYF. Written as DNA, the CDR3 is TGCGCCAGCAGCTTGGGCGTCTCATCGAGCTCCTACGAGCAGTACTTC.

The V call is TRBV18, the J call TRBJ2-5; D unresolved. Per germline, CDR1 KGHSH and CDR2 LQKENI. This CDR3 is built from 11 residues. Trimming left V 2 bases short and J 5 bases short, with 3 bases between. CDR3 nucleotide sequence: TGTGCCAGCTCACCAGGGGAGACCCAGTACTTC. Its translation: CASSPGETQYF.

The chain employs TRBV7-2 and TRBJ2-3; D is uncertain. The CDR3 extends over 12 amino acids. V was shortened by 5 bases and J by 6 bases, with 9 bases between the two germline ends. Germline values: CDR1 SGHTA, CDR2 FQGNSA. As DNA, the CDR3 is TGTGCCAGCAGCCATTACGGGGATACGCAGTATTTT. Residues: CASSHYGDTQYF.

V usage is TRBV11-3 and J usage is TRBJ2-2; D is unclear. Trimming cost V 5 bases and J 2 bases, with 3 bases left between them. The CDR3 extends over 12 amino acids. CDR1 and CDR2 from the germline V gene are SGHNT and YENEEA. In DNA form, the CDR3 reads TGTGCCAGCAGCCTCAACACCGGGGAGCTGTTTTTT. It specifies CASSLNTGELFF.

This clone was recorded a few times. The V gene is TRBV4-2, the J gene TRBJ2-3; TRBD1 agrees at 8 bases. Per germline, CDR1 LGHNA and CDR2 YNFKEQ. Losses at the gene ends were 2 bases for V and 0 bases for J; bases not matched to a gene: 1. The CDR3 runs 15 residues. CDR3 residues: CASSQQGASTDTQYF. DNA for the CDR3: TGTGCCAGCAGCCAACAGGGGGCTAGCACAGATACGCAGTATTTT.

Here the CDR3 reads CASSASWKGEGTQYF. The DNA for the CDR3 is TGTGCCAGCAGTGCGTCTTGGAAGGGAGAGGGGACCCAGTACTTC. The chain recombines TRBV2 with TRBJ2-5, with D tentatively TRBD2 (5 bases). Germline CDR1 and CDR2: SNHLY and FYNNEI. This CDR3 comprises 15 residues. Trimming stripped 4 bases from V and 7 bases from J, with 19 bases between.

This chain links TRBV28 with TRBJ1-2, with D maybe TRBD1 (5 bases). Germline lookup yields CDR1 MDHEN and CDR2 SYDVKM. The CDR3 consists of 14 residues. With 2 bases removed from V and 6 bases from J, the gap between germline ends came to 13 bases. The CDR3 protein is CASSLGGGTDGYTF. The CDR3 region has the DNA TGTGCCAGCAGTTTAGGGGGGGGTACTGATGGCTACACCTTC.

This rearrangement joins TRBV7-3 to TRBJ2-5, with D unresolved. The germline gives CDR1 SGHTA, CDR2 FQGTGA. The V end lost 1 base, the J end lost 5 bases, and 5 bases lay between the germline ends. This CDR3 has 12 amino acids. DNA for the CDR3: TGTGCCAGCAGCTTAATGGGCGAGACCCAGTACTTC. It is translated as CASSLMGETQYF.

The V and J genes are TRBV21-1 and TRBJ2-1; TRBD2 reflects the table's D call only, with no check against the DNA. TRBV21-1 is listed as a pseudogene. The CDR3 totals 17 residues. CDR3 sequence reads: CASRANIAHHSDNEQFF. The CDR3 DNA follows: TGTGCCAGCAGAGCCAACATAGCTCACCATTCCGACAATGAGCAGTTCTTC.

This chain joins TRBV28 and TRBJ1-2; D gene uncertain. CDR1 MDHEN and CDR2 SYDVKM come from the germline V gene. Between the trimmed V and J ends, which lost 2 bases and 0 bases, there was a span of 7 bases. The CDR3 has 14 residues. The DNA for the CDR3 is TGTGCCAGCAGTTTAACCCCAGCTAACTATGGCTACACCTTC. It encodes CASSLTPANYGYTF.

In its sample, this clone was seen once. The chain employs TRBV6-5 and TRBJ2-2; D gene ambiguous. Germline CDR1 MNHEY, CDR2 SVGAGI. This CDR3 contains 12 residues. V gave up 1 base and J gave up 5 bases, with 2 bases separating them. CDR3 in DNA: TGTGCCAGCAGTTACTTAACCGGGGAGCTGTTTTTT. Amino acids: CASSYLTGELFF.

The chain recombines TRBV28 with TRBJ2-7; TRBD2 might be the D (6 bases). Germline loops: CDR1 MDHEN, CDR2 SYDVKM. This CDR3 comprises 16 residues. V lost 3 bases, J lost 4 bases, and 19 bases lay in between. The CDR3 nucleotides are TGTGCCAGCAGTTTGCGGGGACGCAAAAAGTTATACGAGCAGTACTTC. This codes for CASSLRGRKKLYEQYF.

V usage is TRBV28 and J usage is TRBJ2-3; no firm D call. In germline, CDR1 is MDHEN, CDR2 SYDVKM. V was clipped by 5 bases and J by 4 bases, with 7 bases between them. The CDR3 extends over 12 amino acids. CDR3 nucleotide sequence: TGTGCCAGCAGTCGTACAGCAGATACGCAGTATTTT. Encoded protein: CASSRTADTQYF.